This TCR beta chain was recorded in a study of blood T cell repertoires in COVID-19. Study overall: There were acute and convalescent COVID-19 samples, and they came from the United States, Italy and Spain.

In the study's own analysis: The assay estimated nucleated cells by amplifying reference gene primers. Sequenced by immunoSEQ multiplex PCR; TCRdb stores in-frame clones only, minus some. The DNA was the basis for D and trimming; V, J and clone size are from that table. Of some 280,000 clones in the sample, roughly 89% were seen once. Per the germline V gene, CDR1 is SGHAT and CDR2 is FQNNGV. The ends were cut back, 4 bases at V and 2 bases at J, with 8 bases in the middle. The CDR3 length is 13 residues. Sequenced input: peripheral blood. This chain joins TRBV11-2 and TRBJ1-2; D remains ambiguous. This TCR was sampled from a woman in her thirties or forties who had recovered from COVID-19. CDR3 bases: TGTGCCAGCAGCTCTGGCCAAAACTATGGCTACACCTTC. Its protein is CASSSGQNYGYTF.